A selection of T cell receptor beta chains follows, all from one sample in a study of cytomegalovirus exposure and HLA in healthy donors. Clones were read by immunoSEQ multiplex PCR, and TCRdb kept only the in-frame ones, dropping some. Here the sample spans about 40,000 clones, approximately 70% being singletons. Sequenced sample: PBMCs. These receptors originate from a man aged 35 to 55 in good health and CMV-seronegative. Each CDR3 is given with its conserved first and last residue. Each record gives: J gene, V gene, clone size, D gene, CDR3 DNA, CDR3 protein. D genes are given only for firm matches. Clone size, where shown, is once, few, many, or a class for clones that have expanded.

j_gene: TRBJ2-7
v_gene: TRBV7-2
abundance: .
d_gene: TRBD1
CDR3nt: TGTGCCAGCAGCTTAGCCGGGACAGGGTCCTACGAGCAGTACTTC
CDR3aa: CASSLAGTGSYEQYF

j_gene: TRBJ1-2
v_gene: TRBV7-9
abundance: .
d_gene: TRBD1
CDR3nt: TGTGCCAGCAGACACCCTCCGGGACAGGGGCACTATGGCTACACCTTC
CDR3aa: CASRHPPGQGHYGYTF

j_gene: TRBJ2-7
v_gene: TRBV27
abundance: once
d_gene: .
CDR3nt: TGTGCCAGCAGCCTGGGCATTCCCTACGAGCAGTACTTC
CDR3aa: CASSLGIPYEQYF

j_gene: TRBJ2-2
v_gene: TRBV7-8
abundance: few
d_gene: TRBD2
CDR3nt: TGTGCCAGCAGCGCCCCGGACGGGGGGTACACCGGGGAGCTGTTTTTT
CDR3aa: CASSAPDGGYTGELFF

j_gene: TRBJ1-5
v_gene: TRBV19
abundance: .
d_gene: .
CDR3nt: TGTGCCAGTAAGCAGGTTAATCAGCCCCAGCATTTT
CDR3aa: CASKQVNQPQHF

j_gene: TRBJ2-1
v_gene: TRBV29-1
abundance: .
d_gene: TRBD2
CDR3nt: TGCAGCGTTGATACAAGCGGGGGGGCCGGAGAGCAGTTCTTC
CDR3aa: CSVDTSGGAGEQFF

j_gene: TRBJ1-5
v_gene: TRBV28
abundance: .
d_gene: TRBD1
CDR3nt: TGTGCCAGCAGTTCCAGCGGGACAGGTAAACAGCCCCAGCATTTT
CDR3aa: CASSSSGTGKQPQHF

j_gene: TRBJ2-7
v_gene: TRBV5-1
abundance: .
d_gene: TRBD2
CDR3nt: TGCGCCAGCACGGAGGATAGCGGGGGTCCTACCTACGAGCAGTACTTC
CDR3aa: CASTEDSGGPTYEQYF

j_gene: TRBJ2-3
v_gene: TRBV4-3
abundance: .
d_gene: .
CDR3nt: TGCGCCAGCAGCCAAGCACGCCAGGGCACAGATACGCAGTATTTT
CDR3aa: CASSQARQGTDTQYF

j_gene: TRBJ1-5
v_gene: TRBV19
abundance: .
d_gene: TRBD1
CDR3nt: TGTGCCAGTAGTAGGGGACAGGGAAGCAATCAGCCCCAGCATTTT
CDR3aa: CASSRGQGSNQPQHF

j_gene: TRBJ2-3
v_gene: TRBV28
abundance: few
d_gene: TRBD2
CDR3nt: TGTGCCAGCAGTCCAGCTCAGCGGGGGGCCATCGCAGATACGCAGTATTTT
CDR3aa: CASSPAQRGAIADTQYF